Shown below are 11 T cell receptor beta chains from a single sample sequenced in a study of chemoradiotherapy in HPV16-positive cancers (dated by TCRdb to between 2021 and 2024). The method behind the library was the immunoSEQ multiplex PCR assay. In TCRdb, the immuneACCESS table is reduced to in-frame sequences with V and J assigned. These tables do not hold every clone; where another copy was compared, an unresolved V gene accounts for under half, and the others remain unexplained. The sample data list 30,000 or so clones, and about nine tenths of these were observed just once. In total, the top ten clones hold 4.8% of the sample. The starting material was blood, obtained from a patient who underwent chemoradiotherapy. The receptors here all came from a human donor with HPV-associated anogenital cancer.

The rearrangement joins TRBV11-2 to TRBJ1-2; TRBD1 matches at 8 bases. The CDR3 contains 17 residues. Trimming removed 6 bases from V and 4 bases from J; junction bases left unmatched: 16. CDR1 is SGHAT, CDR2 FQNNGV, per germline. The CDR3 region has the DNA TGTGCCAGCAGGAAAGCGGGACAGGACCTGTGGGGCTATGGCTACACCTTC. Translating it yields CASRKAGQDLWGYGYTF.

CDR3 coding DNA: TGCGCCACGGCACTAGACCCCGGGAACAATGAGCAGTTCTTC. The encoded protein is CATALDPGNNEQFF. The genes are TRBV10-1 and TRBJ2-1; D is perhaps TRBD2 (5 bases). Between the trimmed V and J ends, which lost 10 bases and 5 bases, there was a span of 18 bases. From germline, CDR1 is WNHNN and CDR2 SYGVQD (reference sequence). The CDR3 totals 14 residues.

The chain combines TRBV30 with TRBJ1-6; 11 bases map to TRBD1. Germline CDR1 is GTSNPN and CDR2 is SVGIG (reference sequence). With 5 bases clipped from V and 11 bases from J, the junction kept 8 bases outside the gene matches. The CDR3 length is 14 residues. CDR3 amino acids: CAWYRDRGDPPLHF. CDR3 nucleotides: TGTGCCTGGTACCGGGACAGGGGGGACCCACCCCTCCACTTT.

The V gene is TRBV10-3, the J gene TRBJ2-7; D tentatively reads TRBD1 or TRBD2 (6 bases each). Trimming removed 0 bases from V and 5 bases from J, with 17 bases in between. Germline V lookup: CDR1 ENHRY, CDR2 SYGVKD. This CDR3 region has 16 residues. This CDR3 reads CAISESVFTGRNEQYF. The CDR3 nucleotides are TGTGCCATCAGTGAGTCAGTTTTTACAGGGAGGAACGAGCAGTACTTC.

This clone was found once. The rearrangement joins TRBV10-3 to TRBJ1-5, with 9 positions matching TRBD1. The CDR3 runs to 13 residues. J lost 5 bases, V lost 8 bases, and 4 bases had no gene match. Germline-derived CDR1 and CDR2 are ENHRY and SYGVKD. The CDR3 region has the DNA TGTGCCATCCACCGGGACAGGGATCAGCCCCAGCATTTT. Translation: CAIHRDRDQPQHF.

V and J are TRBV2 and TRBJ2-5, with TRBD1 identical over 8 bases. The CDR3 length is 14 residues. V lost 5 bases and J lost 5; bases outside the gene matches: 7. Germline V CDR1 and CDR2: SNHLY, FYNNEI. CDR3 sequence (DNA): TGTGCCAGCAGTCCTGGACAGGGCCACGAGACCCAGTACTTC. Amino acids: CASSPGQGHETQYF.

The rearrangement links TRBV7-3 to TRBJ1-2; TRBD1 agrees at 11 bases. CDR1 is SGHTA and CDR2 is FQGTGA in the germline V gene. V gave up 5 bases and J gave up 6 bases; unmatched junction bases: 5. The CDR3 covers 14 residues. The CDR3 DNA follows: TGTGCCAGCAGCCCCGGGACAGGGGGGCATGGCTACACCTTC. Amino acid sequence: CASSPGTGGHGYTF.

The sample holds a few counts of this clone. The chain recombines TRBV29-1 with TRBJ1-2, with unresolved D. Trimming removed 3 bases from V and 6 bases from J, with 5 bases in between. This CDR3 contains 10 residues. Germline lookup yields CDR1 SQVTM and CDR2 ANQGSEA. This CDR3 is CSVEGNGYTF. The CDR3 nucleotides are TGCAGCGTTGAGGGGAATGGCTACACCTTC.

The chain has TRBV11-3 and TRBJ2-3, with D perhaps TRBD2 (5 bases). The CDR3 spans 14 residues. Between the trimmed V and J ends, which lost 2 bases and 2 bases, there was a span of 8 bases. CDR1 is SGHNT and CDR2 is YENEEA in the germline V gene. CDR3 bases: TGTGCCAGCAGCTTAACGGGAACCACAGATACGCAGTATTTT. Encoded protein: CASSLTGTTDTQYF. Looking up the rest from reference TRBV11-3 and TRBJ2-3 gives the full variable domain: EAGVVQSPRYKIIEKKQPVAFWCNPISGHNTLYWYLQNLGQGPELLIRYENEEAVDDSQLPKDRFSAERLKGVDSTLKIQPAELGDSAVYLCASSLTGTTDTQYFGPGTRLTVL.

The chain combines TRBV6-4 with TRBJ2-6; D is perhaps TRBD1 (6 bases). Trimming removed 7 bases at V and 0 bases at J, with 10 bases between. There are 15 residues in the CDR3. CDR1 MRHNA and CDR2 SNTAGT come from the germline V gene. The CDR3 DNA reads TGTGCCAGCACCATGGACAGCTCTGGGGCCAACGTCCTGACTTTC. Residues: CASTMDSSGANVLTF.

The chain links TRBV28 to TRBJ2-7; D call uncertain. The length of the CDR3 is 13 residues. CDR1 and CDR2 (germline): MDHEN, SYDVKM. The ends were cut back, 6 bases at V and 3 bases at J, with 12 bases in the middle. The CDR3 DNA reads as TGTGCCAGCAGCTCACCAGGATTCTACGAGCAGTACTTC. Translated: CASSSPGFYEQYF.